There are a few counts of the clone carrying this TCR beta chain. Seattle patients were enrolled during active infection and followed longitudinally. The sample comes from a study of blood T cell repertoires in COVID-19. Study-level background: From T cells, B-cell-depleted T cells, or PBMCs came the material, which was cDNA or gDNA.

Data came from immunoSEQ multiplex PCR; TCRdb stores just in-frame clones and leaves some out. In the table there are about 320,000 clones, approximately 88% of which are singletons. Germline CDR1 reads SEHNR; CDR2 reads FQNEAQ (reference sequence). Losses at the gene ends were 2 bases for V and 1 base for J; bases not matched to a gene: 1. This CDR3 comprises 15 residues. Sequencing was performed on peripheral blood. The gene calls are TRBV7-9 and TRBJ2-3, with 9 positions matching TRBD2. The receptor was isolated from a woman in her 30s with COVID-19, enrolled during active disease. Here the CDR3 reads CASSLQRGGTDTQYF. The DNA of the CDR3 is TGTGCCAGCAGCTTACAGCGGGGGGGCACAGATACGCAGTATTTT.